This TCR beta chain was profiled in a study of cytomegalovirus exposure and HLA in healthy donors. The study, taken as a whole, reports: Earlier analysis found most TCR beta V segments productive about 90% or about 30% of the time. Because they were indistinguishable, some V segments, including TRBV6-2 and TRBV6-3, were excluded.

Germline V gene lookup returns CDR1 SGHTA and CDR2 FQGNSA. V lost 5 bases and J lost 1; bases outside the gene matches: 9. This CDR3 spans 16 amino acids. Primers included in the PCR were 60 Vbeta and 13 Jbeta primers. Here immunoSEQ multiplex PCR was the method, and the copy in TCRdb shows in-frame clones only, minus some. The table has around 63,000 clones, about 80% seen once. Of note for this clone: The antigen is not known.

Samples came from healthy bone marrow donors. Donors showed nominal health when sampled, although they likely had unrecorded immune exposures. The receptor comes from a man between 60 and 70 years old in good health and CMV-seropositive. The genes are TRBV7-2 and TRBJ2-5, with 8 bases fitting TRBD1. Sequencing was performed on PBMCs. The CDR3 sequence: CASSGRDRQFQETQYF. The DNA for the CDR3 is TGTGCCAGCAGCGGACGGGACAGGCAGTTCCAAGAGACCCAGTACTTC.